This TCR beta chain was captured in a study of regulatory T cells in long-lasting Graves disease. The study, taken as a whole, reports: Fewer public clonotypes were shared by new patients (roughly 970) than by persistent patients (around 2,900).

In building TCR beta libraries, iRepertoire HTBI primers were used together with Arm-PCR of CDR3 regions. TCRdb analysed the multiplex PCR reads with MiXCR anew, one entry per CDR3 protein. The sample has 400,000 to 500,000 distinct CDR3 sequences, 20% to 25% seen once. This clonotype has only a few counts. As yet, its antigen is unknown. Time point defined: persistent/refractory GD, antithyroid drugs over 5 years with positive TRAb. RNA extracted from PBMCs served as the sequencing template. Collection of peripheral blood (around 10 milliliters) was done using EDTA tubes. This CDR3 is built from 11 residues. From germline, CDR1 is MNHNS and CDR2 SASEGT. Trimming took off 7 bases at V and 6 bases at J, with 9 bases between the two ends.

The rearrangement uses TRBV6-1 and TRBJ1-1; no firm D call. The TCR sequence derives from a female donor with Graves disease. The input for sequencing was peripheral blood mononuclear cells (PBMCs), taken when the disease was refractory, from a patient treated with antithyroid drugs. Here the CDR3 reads CASTENAEAFF. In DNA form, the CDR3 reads TGTGCCAGCACGGAGAATGCTGAAGCTTTCTTT.